This TCR beta chain was retrieved from a study of graft-versus-host responses after intestinal transplantation. Study context: Multivisceral, liver-intestinal, or isolated intestinal transplants were received by the recipients. Tacrolimus plus steroids were given to all recipients for two to three years, preceded by anti-thymocyte globulin induction. Study-wide results and caveats: There was an association between peak levels of circulating GvH clones and early post-transplant HvG declines. Allograft clonal ratios (graft-versus-host to host-versus-graft) were high in patients who had graft-donor T cell macrochimerism.

About this clone: Its matching antigen is unknown.

Germline CDR1 and CDR2: LNHDA and SQIVND (reference sequence). V was trimmed by 2 bases and J by 4 bases, leaving 6 bases between them. The CDR3 runs 13 residues. Sequencing used immunoSEQ multiplex PCR; TCRdb keeps in-frame clones, though not all of them. The repertoire holds just under 65,000 clones, with 90% to 95% as singletons. The sequence was obtained from a human donor who was the organ donor for an intestinal transplant. The V and J genes are TRBV19 and TRBJ1-5; D is ambiguous. The starting material was unstimulated CD8+ T cells sorted from spleen or lymph node cells, obtained before transplant. The CDR3 loop is CASSITANQPQHF. The CDR3 bases are TGTGCCAGTAGTATAACAGCTAATCAGCCCCAGCATTTT.